The 4 T cell receptor beta chains given below trace back to one sample, sequenced in a study of metastatic and nonmetastatic thyroid tumors. Thyroid surgery took place with no prior treatment in any patient. TCRdb redid the clone calls on the PCR reads using MiXCR. This table has about 6,200 clones, around 30% appearing once. The sequencing input was adjacent normal tissue. Every receptor here comes from a female donor with papillary thyroid cancer or a benign thyroid nodule (not recorded which). Some clones in this sample may be carry-over from other donors' samples.

This chain uses TRBV5-5 with TRBJ1-5, with a weak D call TRBD1 (5 bases). The CDR3 runs 15 residues. V was pared by 4 bases and J by 5 bases, with 16 bases between. Germline V CDR1 and CDR2: SGHKS, YYEKEE (reference sequence). The CDR3 here is CASSPRGELYQPQHF. The CDR3 nucleotides are TGTGCCAGCAGCCCCCGGGGGGAATTATATCAGCCCCAGCATTTT.

Concerning this clone: This may be a read error: a much more frequent sequence differs by one nucleotide. The chain is built from TRBV20-1 and TRBJ1-1; weak D call: TRBD1 (6 bases). Germline V gene lookup returns CDR1 DFQATT and CDR2 SNEGSKA (reference sequence). The CDR3 is 13 amino acids. The V and J ends lost 4 bases and 6 bases respectively, with 15 bases between them. The CDR3 loop is CSATGGAGAEAFF. CDR3 nucleotide sequence: TGCAGTGCTACCGGGGGCGCGGGTGCTGAAGCTTTCTTT.

This CDR3 is CSARGGTGGYEQYF. CDR3 in DNA: TGCAGTGCTAGGGGAGGGACAGGGGGTTACGAGCAGTACTTC. This chain connects TRBV20-1 to TRBJ2-7; 11 bases are shared with TRBD1. CDR1 and CDR2 from the germline V gene are DFQATT and SNEGSKA (reference sequence). V lost 3 bases to trimming and J lost 4 bases; unmatched junction nucleotides: 5. The CDR3 loop spans 14 amino acids.

The V and J genes are TRBV11-1 and TRBJ2-7; 7 bases align to TRBD1. The germline V gene has CDR1 SGHAT and CDR2 FQDESV (reference sequence). CDR3 size: 15 residues. After removal of 5 bases from V and 1 base from J, the junction contained 8 bases not matched to a gene. Written as DNA, the CDR3 is TGTGCCAGCAGCCTAGAGGACAGGTTGTCCTACGAGCAGTACTTC. Its translation: CASSLEDRLSYEQYF.